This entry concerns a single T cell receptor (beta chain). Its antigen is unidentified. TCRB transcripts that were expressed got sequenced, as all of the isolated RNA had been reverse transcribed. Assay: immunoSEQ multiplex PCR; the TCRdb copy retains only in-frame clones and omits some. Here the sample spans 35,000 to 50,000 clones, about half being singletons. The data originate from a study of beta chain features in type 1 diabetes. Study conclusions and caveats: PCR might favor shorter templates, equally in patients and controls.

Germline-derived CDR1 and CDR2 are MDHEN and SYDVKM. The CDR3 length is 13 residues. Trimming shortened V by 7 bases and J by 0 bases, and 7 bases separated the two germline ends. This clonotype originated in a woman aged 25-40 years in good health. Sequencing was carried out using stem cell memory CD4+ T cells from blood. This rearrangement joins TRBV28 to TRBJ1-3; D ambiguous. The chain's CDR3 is CASIELSGNTIYF. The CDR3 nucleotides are TGTGCCAGCATCGAGCTCTCTGGAAACACCATATATTTT.